This T cell receptor beta chain was observed in a study of cytomegalovirus exposure and HLA in healthy donors. Overall study results and limits: Compared with the roughly 670-donor mean, an Asian-associated ancestry cluster reportedly had fewer N-insertions, according to a later analysis. The study dropped some indistinguishable V segments, TRBV6-2 and TRBV6-3 among them. Analyses of presence/absence relied on an assumption of roughly uniform sequencing depth across donors.

Primers: 60 Vbeta forward and 13 Jbeta reverse. Clones were sequenced by immunoSEQ multiplex PCR, and TCRdb holds only the in-frame ones, with some missing. The data show about 150,000 clones, 65% to 70% seen once. Although they were nominally healthy when sampled, donors likely had unrecorded immune exposures. Germline assignment: CDR1 SEHNR and CDR2 FQNEAQ (reference sequence). The CDR3 is 17 amino acids. V shed 6 bases and J 0 bases; nucleotides not matched to a gene: 10. As to this clone: Its antigen is unknown.

The chain couples TRBV7-9 to TRBJ2-3; 9 nucleotides agree with TRBD1. This sequence originates from a man aged 25 to 40 in good health and CMV-seropositive. Sequenced sample: PBMCs. CDR3 region: CASSLQGASASTDTQYF. The CDR3, as DNA: TGTGCCAGCAGTCTACAGGGGGCGAGTGCTAGCACAGATACGCAGTATTTT.